Shown below are 17 T cell receptor beta chains from a single sample sequenced in a study of T cell repertoires in cytomegalovirus infection. Their specific antigens are unknown. TCRdb re-derived calls from the reads in MiXCR, one entry per CDR3 protein. The sample records about 5,700 distinct CDR3 sequences, about 49% being singletons. The sample comprised PBMCs, sequenced either directly or after in vitro stimulation (not recorded which). Receptor source: a human donor in good health (CMV status not recorded). Some clones in this sample may be carry-over from other donors' samples.

This clonotype was counted at least ten times. The chain combines TRBV7-2 with TRBJ2-7; either TRBD1 or TRBD2 may supply D (5 bases each). This CDR3 has 12 amino acids. The germline V gene encodes CDR1 SGHTA and CDR2 FQGNSA. V dropped 4 bases and J dropped 7 bases, with 11 bases sitting between them. The DNA of the CDR3 is TGTGCCAGCAGCTCGTGGGGCGGGGAGCAGTACTTC. Translated, it gives CASSSWGGEQYF.

Comments on this clonotype: It is likely a read error, because the conserved phenylalanine at the end of the CDR3 is missing. Because the CDR3's place on the DNA is in doubt, the DNA is left out and the CDR3 is given as listed by TCRdb. The chain has TRBV28 and TRBJ2-1; the DNA was not compared with TRBD1, the D call given in the table. 12 amino acids form the CDR3, both terminal residues included. Germline CDR1 is MDHEN and CDR2 is SYDVKM. The CDR3 protein is CASSFGTGRQLL.

This clonotype has ten or more counts. Germline and junction disagree at one end, which may indicate a read error. The CDR3 DNA follows: TGTTCCCGCAGCATGGGACAGAAGAATCAGCCCCATCATTTT. Translated: CSRSMGQKNQPHHF. The chain links TRBV6-5 to TRBJ1-5; 7 bases agree with TRBD1. Germline V gives CDR1 MNHEY, CDR2 SVGAGI. The CDR3 is 14 amino acids.

In regard to this clonotype: The junction departs from the called germline gene at one end, perhaps through a read error. The chain joins TRBV28 to TRBJ2-1; D not resolved. The CDR3 has 11 residues. Germline CDR1 MDHEN, CDR2 SYDVKM. The CDR3 DNA follows: TGTGCCAGCAGTTTTCCCAAGGAGCATTTCTTC. Amino acid sequence: CASSFPKEHFF.

This clonotype was recorded at least ten times. The chain joins TRBV28 to TRBJ2-5, with 9 positions matching TRBD1. Germline V gene data show CDR1 as MDHEN and CDR2 as SYDVKM. The ends lost 8 bases at V and 7 bases at J; junction bases unmatched: 14. The CDR3 is 15 amino acids. CDR3 sequence reads: CASGHSGQGGGTQYF. CDR3 sequence (DNA): TGTGCCAGCGGACACTCGGGACAGGGTGGGGGGACCCAGTACTTC.

This clonotype was picked up a small number of times. This chain links TRBV7-2 with TRBJ2-1; perhaps TRBD1 as D (6 bases). V lost 5 bases and J 10 bases, leaving 15 bases between the germline ends. The germline CDR1 and CDR2 sequences are SGHTA and FQGNSA. The CDR3 runs 13 residues. The CDR3 region is CASSGRVGQEQFF. The CDR3 nucleotides read TGTGCCAGCAGCGGGCGAGTTGGACAGGAGCAGTTCTTC.

V usage is TRBV12-5 and J usage is TRBJ2-1; D not certain. The germline CDR1 and CDR2 sequences are LGHNT and FRNRAP. This CDR3 has 19 residues. V lost 2 bases and J 14 bases, leaving 34 bases between the germline ends. CDR3 nucleotide sequence: TGTGCTAGTGGTTTGTTATCGGTAATATGGGCCGTCCCCTACCGAGAGAAGTTCTTC. Encoded protein: CASGLLSVIWAVPYREKFF.

In the case of this clonotype: Relative to the germline gene, one junction end is altered; a read error may explain this. The CDR3 region is CARSYSALAGDADTLYF. In nucleotides, the CDR3 is TGTGCCAGAAGTTACTCAGCGCTAGCTGGAGATGCAGATACGCTGTATTTT. The chain carries TRBV6-5 and TRBJ2-3; perhaps TRBD2 as D (5 bases). Germline V lookup: CDR1 MNHEY, CDR2 SVGAGI. The CDR3 has 17 amino acids.

A word on this clonotype: With a much larger clone just one base away, this may be a read error. This sequence joins TRBV24-1 and TRBJ1-5; the D is unclear. Germline CDR1 and CDR2: KGHDR and SFDVKD. V was cut by 1 base and J by 10 bases, with 10 bases left in between. The CDR3 contains 13 residues. CDR3 DNA sequence: TGTGCCACCAGTGATTTCGGGAAACATCCCCAGCATTTT. Translated: CATSDFGKHPQHF.

Notes on this clonotype: The junction departs from germline at one end; a sequencing error may be responsible. The CDR3 reads CASRRTLYSKQPQHF. The CDR3 coding sequence is TGTGCCAGCAGGCGGACACTCTATAGCAAGCAGCCACAGCATTTT. J is TRBJ1-5 and V is TRBV28; maybe TRBD1 (5 bases). The CDR3 runs 15 residues. Germline V gene lookup returns CDR1 MDHEN and CDR2 SYDVKM.

This clonotype was observed a few times. V and J are TRBV19 and TRBJ2-7; a weak D match, TRBD2 (5 bases). Germline CDR1 LNHDA, CDR2 SQIVND (reference sequence). The germline V and J ends were trimmed by 10 bases and 11 bases, with 27 bases remaining between them. CDR3 length equals 14 residues. CDR3 sequence (DNA): TGTGCCACCACTCCCACCCAACTAGACTACGATAAGTACTTC. Protein product: CATTPTQLDYDKYF.

This sequence joins TRBV7-2 and TRBJ2-7; D not certain. Germline lookup yields CDR1 SGHTA and CDR2 FQGNSA. Trimming took 6 bases from V and 3 from J, leaving 6 bases between them. This CDR3 has 11 amino acids. CDR3 residues: CASRRYYEQYF. CDR3 nucleotide sequence: TGTGCCAGCAGGCGTTACTACGAGCAGTACTTC. Drawing the rest from reference TRBV7-2 and TRBJ2-7, the complete variable domain is GAGVSQSPSNKVTEKGKDVELRCDPISGHTALYWYRQSLGQGLEFLIYFQGNSAPDKSGLPSDRFSAERTGGSVSTLTIQRTQQEDSAVYLCASRRYYEQYFGPGTRLTVT.

V usage is TRBV12-3 or TRBV12-4 and J usage is TRBJ2-7; the match to TRBD2 covers 13 bases. After removal of 8 bases from V and 5 bases from J, the junction contained 9 bases not matched to a gene. The CDR3 runs to 15 residues. The CDR3 DNA reads as TGTGCCAGCCGCTTGAGGACTAGCGGGAGTCACGAGCAGTACTTC. Protein product: CASRLRTSGSHEQYF.

This sequence joins TRBV2 and TRBJ2-5; 7 nucleotides align to TRBD2. The V and J ends lost 7 bases and 5 bases, in that order; junction bases with no gene match: 1. The length of the CDR3 is 11 residues. CDR1 and CDR2 from the germline V gene are SNHLY and FYNNEI. The CDR3 DNA follows: TGTGCCAGCAACGGGGGGGAGACCCAGTACTTC. Translated, it gives CASNGGETQYF.

The chain has TRBV6-5 and TRBJ2-3; 10 bases agree with TRBD2. Germline V gene data show CDR1 as MNHEY and CDR2 as SVGAGI. There are 17 residues in the CDR3. The V gene end was trimmed by 9 bases and the J gene end by 13 bases; junction bases not matched to a gene: 25. The CDR3 DNA reads TGTGCCAGAAGTGACTCAGCGCTAGCGGGAGATGCAGATACTAAGTATTTT. This codes for CARSDSALAGDADTKYF.

V gene TRBV28 combines with J gene TRBJ2-5; possible D gene TRBD1, 6 bases. The CDR3 consists of 12 residues. V was shortened by 2 bases and J by 5 bases, with 6 bases between the two germline ends. Germline V CDR1 and CDR2: MDHEN, SYDVKM. The CDR3 reads CASSLDRETQYF. CDR3 nucleotide sequence: TGTGCCAGCAGTTTAGACAGGGAGACCCAGTACTTC.

The chain carries TRBV7-6 and TRBJ2-5, with TRBD1 matching 8 bases. The CDR3 contains 14 residues. From germline, CDR1 is SGHVS and CDR2 FNYEAQ. After removal of 2 bases from V and 4 bases from J, the junction contained 3 bases not matched to a gene. CDR3 in DNA: TGTGCCAGCAGCTTATGGCAGGGGGCAGAGACCCAGTACTTC. This encodes CASSLWQGAETQYF.